Shown below are 3 T cell receptor beta chains from a single sample sequenced in a study of blood T cell repertoires in COVID-19. The protocol was immunoSEQ multiplex PCR, while the TCRdb copy is restricted to in-frame clones and leaves out a portion. Counted here are around 370,000 clones, 88% occurring once; the ten biggest clones make up roughly 1.2%. Sequenced: PBMCs or T cells enriched from blood (not recorded which). The receptors originated from a woman younger than 30 who had recovered from COVID-19.

The rearrangement links TRBV15 to TRBJ2-3, with D hard to call. Looked up from germline, CDR1 is LNHNV and CDR2 is YYDKDF (reference sequence). Trimming removed 1 base at V and 4 bases at J, with 6 bases between. The CDR3 has 13 amino acids. The CDR3 spells CATSRGPPDTQYF. The CDR3 bases are TGTGCCACCAGCAGAGGGCCACCAGATACGCAGTATTTT.

The chain couples TRBV5-1 to TRBJ1-2, with TRBD1 as a possible D gene (5 bases). Germline-derived CDR1 and CDR2 are SGHRS and YFSETQ. Trimming removed 5 bases at V and 4 bases at J, with 18 bases between. CDR3 size: 15 residues. The CDR3 here is CASSPVTGLFYGYTF. DNA for the CDR3: TGCGCCAGCAGTCCCGTTACAGGTCTCTTCTATGGCTACACCTTC.

The chain has TRBV6-5 and TRBJ1-2; possible D gene TRBD1, 6 bases. The CDR3 sequence is 16 residues long. Germline V lookup: CDR1 MNHEY, CDR2 SVGAGI. Trimming stripped 4 bases from V and 4 bases from J, with 19 bases between. CDR3 protein: CASSFRSAQGFYGYTF. Written as DNA, the CDR3 is TGTGCCAGCAGTTTCCGAAGCGCACAGGGCTTCTATGGCTACACCTTC.